The 7 T cell receptor gamma chains listed next were all sequenced from one sample in a study of intestinal T cells in coeliac disease. Genomic DNA came from ten approximately 4.8-µm formalin-fixed paraffin-embedded scrolls per case. Using roughly 200 ng of biopsy DNA, TRG was amplified with LymphoTrack primers. TCRdb re-called clones from the multiplex PCR reads via CATT. This sample yields about a thousand gamma-chain clones, of which roughly 46% are seen a single time; about 34% belongs to the top ten. The sequenced sample was a duodenal biopsy. The source is a human donor who served as a control with a normal duodenal biopsy, not a healthy volunteer.

The chain links TRGV2 to TRGJ1 or TRGJ2. The CDR3 is made up of 14 amino acids. Germline lookup yields CDR1 EGSNGY and CDR2 YDSYNSKV. V lost 2 bases to trimming and J lost 7 bases; unmatched junction nucleotides: 11. DNA of the CDR3: TGTGCCACCTGGGACGCGCGTATTTGGTATAAGAAACTCTTT. Encoded protein: CATWDARIWYKKLF.

The chain has TRGV10 and TRGJP1. TRGV10 is filed as an ORF, its function uncertain. CDR3 length: 15 amino acids. Unmatched junction bases numbered 12, after V lost 8 bases and J lost 5 bases. This CDR3 is CAAWDSWVTGWFKIF. DNA for the CDR3: TGTGCTGCGTGGGATTCGTGGGTGACTGGTTGGTTCAAGATATTT.

Notes on this clone: A junction end diverges from the germline sequence, so it may reflect a read error. This chain joins TRGV9 and TRGJ1 or TRGJ2. The CDR3 loop spans 13 amino acids. Germline CDR1 reads GITISATS; CDR2 reads ISYDGTV (reference sequence). The CDR3 region has the DNA TGTGCCTTGTGGGAGGTGCGGGATATAAGAAAACTTTTT. Residues: CALWEVRDIRKLF.

V and J are TRGV10 and TRGJ1 or TRGJ2. TRGV10 is an ORF; its function is uncertain. V lost 11 bases, J lost 6 bases, and 14 bases stayed unmatched. This CDR3 has 13 residues. The CDR3 loop is CAARDYRGYKKLF. The CDR3 nucleotides are TGTGCTGCGCGGGATTATAGGGGTTATAAGAAACTCTTT.

This clone has more than one count but fewer than ten. CDR3 sequence reads: CATGQLKLF. The DNA for the CDR3 is TGTGCCACTGGACAGCTGAAACTCTTT. The chain has TRGV3 and TRGJ1 or TRGJ2. Trimming took 10 bases from V and 12 from J; bases not matched to a gene: 9. The CDR3 spans 9 residues. CDR1 and CDR2 (germline): VTNTFY, YDVSTARD (reference sequence).

This clone is large within its sample. The V and J genes are TRGV2 and TRGJ1 or TRGJ2. The trim removed 4 bases at V and 3 bases at J, leaving 0 bases unmatched. Germline lookup yields CDR1 EGSNGY and CDR2 YDSYNSKV. The CDR3 has 11 amino acids. CDR3 sequence: CATWDYYKKLF. CDR3 nucleotides: TGTGCCACCTGGGATTATTATAAGAAACTCTTT.

This clone is large. The chain joins TRGV2 to TRGJ1 or TRGJ2. Germline CDR1 reads EGSNGY; CDR2 reads YDSYNSKV. The CDR3 is 13 residues long. The V and J ends lost 2 bases and 2 bases, in that order; junction bases with no gene match: 3. CDR3: CATWDEDYYKKLF. CDR3 sequence (DNA): TGTGCCACCTGGGACGAGGATTATTATAAGAAACTCTTT.